This T cell receptor beta chain was identified during a study of control samples from healthy donors and cancer patients (TCRdb year 2020). V has 6 bases trimmed and J has 3 bases trimmed; junction bases matching no gene number 4. CDR1 and CDR2 (MDHEN, SYDVKM) derive from the germline V gene. The CDR3 covers 13 residues, taking in both the cysteine and the phenylalanine. Only the CDR3 DNA stays, 39 bases, in frame from base 1. Notes on this clone: This receptor's antigen is unknown. No quality values exist for individual bases; no much larger clone is one base distant.

The receptor library was made with the immunoSEQ multiplex PCR assay. TCRdb carries this immuneACCESS record with in-frame sequences only. Its versions omit some clonotypes, under half of them owing to an unresolved V gene in the studies checked, with the rest unexplained. The sample table contains about 160,000 clones; only one count was recorded for 80% to 90% of them. Around 12% of the sample comes from the top ten. This receptor was obtained from a man younger than 45 in good health. Sequenced: blood. The chain employs TRBV28 and TRBJ2-7; TRBD1 matches 8 bases in the middle. The CDR3 corresponds to CASSVGQGYEQYF. The DNA sequence is TGTGCCAGCAGCGTCGGACAGGGCTACGAGCAGTACTTC.